The rows below give T cell receptor beta chains drawn from one sample of a study of CD8+CD57+ T cells in acquired aplastic anemia. TCRdb reprocessed the reads with MiXCR, giving one entry per CDR3 protein. The top ten hold 13% of the sample, which has more than 150,000 distinct CDR3 sequences, about 44% seen once. Sequenced input: sorted CD4+, CD8+, or CD8+CD57+ T cells (not recorded which) from PBMCs. The receptors come from a human donor with aplastic anemia. The CDR3 runs from the conserved cysteine through the conserved F or W. D genes are given only for firm matches. Rows may omit the clone size; those that give it use once, few, many or a size class.

v_call,j_call,d_call,clone_size,cdr3_aa,cdr3_nt
TRBV2,TRBJ2-1,NA,NA,CASSEGGPGNEQFF,TGTGCCAGCAGTGAGGGAGGCCCAGGGAATGAGCAGTTCTTC
TRBV25-1,TRBJ2-1,NA,NA,CASSELYRYNEQFF,TGTGCCAGCAGTGAACTTTACAGATACAATGAGCAGTTCTTC
TRBV20-1,TRBJ2-7,NA,once,CSAPTSYEQYF,TGCAGTGCCCCCACTAGCTACGAGCAGTACTTC
TRBV10-2,TRBJ1-2,TRBD1,NA,CASSDWTGGRNGYTF,TGCGCCAGCAGTGACTGGACAGGGGGAAGAAATGGCTACACCTTC
TRBV12-3/TRBV12-4,TRBJ1-1,TRBD1,many,CASSPRGGTTEAFF,TGTGCCAGCAGTCCCAGGGGGGGGACGACTGAAGCTTTCTTT
TRBV6-6,TRBJ2-2,TRBD1,NA,CASSRSGTGGFGELFF,TGTGCCAGCAGTCGATCCGGGACAGGGGGCTTCGGGGAGCTGTTTTTT
TRBV29-1,TRBJ2-7,NA,NA,CSVFSSGGTSYEQYF,TGCAGCGTTTTTTCCTCAGGCGGGACCTCCTACGAGCAGTACTTC
TRBV6-1,TRBJ1-5,TRBD1,NA,CASSESRQGNQPQHF,TGTGCCAGCAGTGAATCGAGACAGGGGAATCAGCCCCAGCATTTT
TRBV25-1,TRBJ2-1,NA,few,CASSSSGPNNEQFF,TGTGCCAGCAGTTCCAGCGGGCCCAACAATGAGCAGTTCTTC
TRBV10-3,TRBJ2-1,TRBD1,NA,CATGTGHNEQFF,TGTGCCACCGGGACAGGGCACAATGAGCAGTTCTTC
TRBV29-1,TRBJ2-2,NA,NA,CSVDQGPGELFF,TGCAGCGTTGATCAGGGGCCCGGGGAGCTGTTTTTT
TRBV7-2,TRBJ2-6,NA,many,CASSPSSGANVLTF,TGTGCCAGCAGCCCCTCCTCTGGGGCCAACGTCCTGACTTTC
TRBV6-5,TRBJ2-7,NA,many,CASSYSAGLTYEQYF,TGTGCCAGCAGTTACTCGGCGGGACTCACCTACGAGCAGTACTTC
TRBV20-1,TRBJ1-4,NA,few,CSARDRDSATNEKLFF,TGCAGTGCTAGAGATCGGGACTCAGCAACTAATGAAAAACTGTTTTTT
TRBV24-1,TRBJ1-3,NA,NA,CATSDLDLTGNTIYF,TGTGCCACCAGTGACTTGGACTTGACAGGAAACACCATATATTTT
TRBV11-1,TRBJ2-3,NA,few,CASSRRARPRSDTQYF,TGTGCCAGCAGCCGGCGCGCCCGCCCACGGTCAGATACGCAGTATTTT
TRBV19,TRBJ1-6,NA,once,CASSGTRNNSPLHF,TGTGCCAGTAGTGGGACACGAAATAATTCACCCCTCCACTTT
TRBV6-1,TRBJ1-5,NA,many,CASRLDGNQPQHF,TGTGCCAGCAGATTAGACGGCAATCAGCCCCAGCATTTT
TRBV20-1,TRBJ2-5,TRBD2,many,CSAKRVGSGGETQYF,TGCAGTGCCAAGCGGGTCGGCTCGGGAGGGGAGACCCAGTACTTC
TRBV5-1,TRBJ2-2,NA,many,CASSLTSTGELFF,TGCGCCAGCAGCTTGACTAGCACCGGGGAGCTGTTTTTT
TRBV20-1,TRBJ2-5,TRBD1,many,CSAIVPTGGEETQYF,TGCAGTGCTATCGTCCCGACAGGGGGCGAAGAGACCCAGTACTTC
TRBV7-2,TRBJ1-6,TRBD1,few,CASSLGAQGTRALHF,TGTGCCAGCAGCCTAGGGGCACAGGGGACGAGGGCCCTCCACTTT
TRBV6-1,TRBJ2-7,NA,many,CASSLTPDGAYEQYF,TGTGCCAGCAGCCTAACTCCCGACGGAGCCTACGAGCAGTACTTC
TRBV7-3,TRBJ2-5,NA,many,CASSYGPGQETQYF,TGTGCCAGCAGCTACGGACCCGGTCAAGAGACCCAGTACTTC
TRBV2,TRBJ1-5,TRBD1,NA,CASSVQGLGQPQHF,TGTGCCAGCAGCGTACAGGGGTTGGGGCAGCCCCAGCATTTT
TRBV29-1,TRBJ2-1,TRBD2,once,CSVGPSGSRVYNERFF,TGCAGCGTGGGGCCTAGCGGGAGTAGAGTGTACAATGAGCGGTTCTTC
TRBV24-1,TRBJ2-1,TRBD2,few,CATSDPGGPSDEQFF,TGTGCCACCAGTGATCCGGGAGGGCCTTCCGATGAGCAGTTCTTC
TRBV4-3,TRBJ2-1,NA,NA,CASSQASVGYNEQFF,TGCGCCAGCAGCCAAGCCTCAGTGGGGTACAATGAGCAGTTCTTC
TRBV2,TRBJ2-5,TRBD1,few,CASSPGTGGQETQYF,TGTGCCAGCAGTCCCGGGACAGGGGGCCAAGAGACCCAGTACTTC
TRBV24-1,TRBJ1-5,NA,few,CATSDRGRGNQPQHF,TGTGCCACCAGTGATCGGGGGCGAGGCAATCAGCCCCAGCATTTT
TRBV19,TRBJ1-2,NA,many,CASSRKRDATPTNYGYTF,TGTGCCAGTAGTAGAAAAAGGGACGCTACCCCCACTAACTATGGCTACACCTTC
TRBV7-2,TRBJ2-7,NA,NA,CASSLVGGFYEQYF,TGTGCCAGCAGCTTAGTAGGTGGATTCTACGAGCAGTACTTC
TRBV24-1,TRBJ2-1,TRBD1,NA,CATSDWDRHNEQFF,TGTGCCACCAGTGATTGGGACAGGCACAATGAGCAGTTCTTC
TRBV20-1,TRBJ1-6,NA,few,CSARDGLTLHF,TGCAGTGCTAGGGACGGCCTCACCCTCCACTTT
TRBV20-1,TRBJ2-7,TRBD2,NA,CSARDLGRLAGGSSSYEQYF,TGCAGTGCTAGAGATCTCGGTAGGCTAGCGGGGGGATCAAGCTCCTACGAGCAGTACTTC
TRBV25-1,TRBJ2-3,NA,NA,CASSDPRQGRGDTQYF,TGTGCCAGCAGTGATCCCCGACAGGGGAGGGGAGATACGCAGTATTTT
TRBV29-1,TRBJ2-5,NA,NA,CSGRPSQETQYF,TGCAGCGGGAGACCCTCACAAGAGACCCAGTACTTC
TRBV5-1,TRBJ2-7,TRBD2,NA,CASSPDGGGYEQYF,TGCGCCAGCAGCCCGGATGGGGGGGGCTACGAGCAGTACTTC
TRBV5-5,TRBJ1-6,NA,many,CASSLAGDPLSPLHF,TGTGCCAGCAGCTTGGCAGGGGATCCGCTTTCACCCCTCCACTTT
TRBV2,TRBJ2-7,TRBD2,NA,CASSSRGTYEQYF,TGTGCCAGCAGTTCGCGGGGGACCTACGAGCAGTACTTC
TRBV20-1,TRBJ2-1,TRBD2,many,CSAISGGALYNEQFF,TGCAGTGCTATTAGCGGGGGGGCCCTCTACAATGAGCAGTTCTTC
TRBV10-2,TRBJ1-1,NA,once,CTSWDTLKNTEAFF,TGCACCAGTTGGGACACACTGAAGAACACTGAAGCTTTCTTT
TRBV7-8,TRBJ1-2,NA,many,CASSPYEVPWGNYGYTF,TGTGCCAGCAGCCCCTACGAGGTCCCCTGGGGTAACTATGGCTACACCTTC